The 14 T cell receptor beta chains given below trace back to one sample, sequenced in a study of patients and donors after allogeneic stem cell transplantation. TCRdb redid the calling of the RT-PCR reads with MiXCR, one entry per CDR3 protein. The sample has approximately 210,000 distinct CDR3 sequences; roughly two fifths are singletons. The sample consisted of blood, either unsorted or a sorted T cell fraction (not recorded which). The receptors were sampled from a human donor who was either an allogeneic HSCT recipient or a stem cell or donor lymphocyte infusion donor (not recorded which). It is not recorded whose cells these are; they may come from a transplant donor.

The chain carries TRBV12-3 or TRBV12-4 and TRBJ2-7, with 10 bases aligning to TRBD1. V gave up 3 bases and J gave up 6 bases; unmatched junction bases: 2. The length of the CDR3 is 13 residues. CDR3 sequence reads: CASSFGTGAEQYF. The CDR3 DNA sequence: TGTGCCAGCAGTTTCGGGACAGGGGCCGAGCAGTACTTC.

V gene TRBV6-5 combines with J gene TRBJ2-5; D gene unclear. Looked up from germline, CDR1 is MNHEY and CDR2 is SVGAGI. The ends were cut back, 6 bases at V and 2 bases at J, with 7 bases in the middle. The CDR3 length is 12 residues. The CDR3 region is CASSGLQETQYF. CDR3 sequence (DNA): TGTGCCAGCAGCGGGTTACAAGAGACCCAGTACTTC.

The chain has TRBV4-3 and TRBJ2-2; 10 nucleotides agree with TRBD1. This CDR3 spans 16 amino acids. The germline CDR1 and CDR2 sequences are LGHNA and YSLEER. The J segment lost 3 bases and the V segment lost 4 bases, leaving 5 bases of the junction unmatched. CDR3 in amino acids: CASSPGDRGYTGELFF. CDR3 in DNA: TGCGCCAGCAGCCCGGGGGACAGGGGTTACACCGGGGAGCTGTTTTTT.

The gene calls are TRBV11-2 and TRBJ2-1, with 8 positions matching TRBD1. Trimming at V came to 5 bases and at J to 0 bases, leaving 6 bases not matched to a gene. Germline lookup yields CDR1 SGHAT and CDR2 FQNNGV. The CDR3 length is 16 residues. The CDR3 sequence: CASSGQGPGSYNEQFF. DNA for the CDR3: TGTGCCAGCAGCGGACAGGGTCCGGGCTCCTACAATGAGCAGTTCTTC.

This chain joins TRBV5-1 and TRBJ2-3; either TRBD1 or TRBD2 may fit D (5 bases each). V was pared by 0 bases and J by 6 bases, with 17 bases between. Germline V gene lookup returns CDR1 SGHRS and CDR2 YFSETQ. The CDR3 covers 16 residues. CDR3 loop: CASSLGDREETDTQYF. The CDR3 bases are TGCGCCAGCAGCTTGGGGGACCGGGAAGAGACGGATACGCAGTATTTT.

The chain is built from TRBV12-3 or TRBV12-4 and TRBJ1-1; D not resolved. V lost 3 bases, J lost 4 bases, and 6 bases lay in between. There are 12 residues in the CDR3. Here the CDR3 DNA reads TGTGCCAGCAGTTTGGCGATCACTGAAGCTTTCTTT. Translation: CASSLAITEAFF.

In its sample, this clonotype was seen a few times. The chain is built from TRBV28 and TRBJ1-5, with 7 bases aligning to TRBD1. The CDR3 extends over 14 amino acids. The germline CDR1 and CDR2 sequences are MDHEN and SYDVKM. The V gene end was trimmed by 5 bases and the J gene end by 3 bases; junction bases not matched to a gene: 4. CDR3 protein: CASSPTGLNQPQHF. CDR3 DNA: TGTGCCAGCAGTCCGACAGGGCTCAATCAGCCCCAGCATTTT.

The chain combines TRBV4-3 with TRBJ2-7; 7 nucleotides align to TRBD2. The length of the CDR3 is 18 residues. From germline, CDR1 is LGHNA and CDR2 YSLEER. The ends lost 1 base at V and 0 bases at J; junction bases unmatched: 12. CDR3 protein: CASSQVASGTQHSYEQYF. DNA for the CDR3: TGCGCCAGCAGCCAAGTGGCTAGCGGCACCCAACACTCCTACGAGCAGTACTTC.

This clonotype was found a few times. The J gene is TRBJ1-2, the V gene TRBV29-1; D unclear. Germline V lookup: CDR1 SQVTM, CDR2 ANQGSEA. The CDR3 has 14 residues. V lost 0 bases to trimming and J lost 2 bases, with 10 bases between them. The CDR3 sequence: CSVEDQSRNYGYTF. The CDR3 DNA sequence: TGCAGCGTTGAAGATCAAAGCAGGAACTATGGCTACACCTTC.

This chain uses TRBV4-3 with TRBJ2-7; no reliable D call. V lost 0 bases and J 3 bases, leaving 12 bases between the germline ends. The CDR3 is 15 amino acids. Per the germline V gene, CDR1 is LGHNA and CDR2 is YSLEER. In nucleotides, the CDR3 is TGCGCCAGCAGCCAAGATAACAATGGGAACTACGAGCAGTACTTC. Its protein is CASSQDNNGNYEQYF.

This clonotype turned up a few times. This chain connects TRBV3-1 to TRBJ1-5; the D is unclear. Deletions cut 1 base from V and 3 bases from J, with 10 bases between. Germline lookup yields CDR1 LGHDT and CDR2 YNNKEL (reference sequence). The CDR3 runs 15 residues. The CDR3 nucleotides are TGTGCCAGCAGCCAAGGCGCTTTGGACAATCAGCCCCAGCATTTT. Protein: CASSQGALDNQPQHF.

This chain joins TRBV12-3 or TRBV12-4 and TRBJ2-1; D not resolved. The CDR3 is 15 residues long. V lost 7 bases to trimming and J lost 6 bases, with 19 bases between them. The CDR3 coding sequence is TGTGCCAGCAACGGGCTTTCTTCGACGATCAATGAGCAGTTCTTC. It codes for CASNGLSSTINEQFF.

This chain joins TRBV6-5 and TRBJ1-2; 8 bases agree with TRBD1. The J segment lost 8 bases and the V segment lost 8 bases, leaving 7 bases of the junction unmatched. The V gene's germline CDR1 is MNHEY and CDR2 SVGAGI. This CDR3 has 12 amino acids. DNA of the CDR3: TGTGCCAGCGGACAGGGTTCGGGAGGCTACACCTTC. This codes for CASGQGSGGYTF.

This clonotype occurred a few times. The CDR3 region has the DNA TGTGCCAGCAATACAGGTTTTTACACTGAAGCTTTCTTT. Its translation is CASNTGFYTEAFF. The chain uses TRBV6-2 or TRBV6-3 and TRBJ1-1; D is possibly TRBD1 (5 bases). The CDR3 covers 13 residues. The V gene lost 7 bases and the J gene lost 3 bases, with 12 bases spanning the gap. CDR1 and CDR2 from the germline V gene are MNHEY and SVGEGT.